This T cell receptor (beta chain) was identified in a study of shared clonotypes between healthy human individuals (dated by TCRdb to the early 2020s). In terms of the full investigation: Two women and a few men aged 18 to 49 years were included in the cohort. To increase sequencing depth and limit assay-specific biases, TCR repertoire library preparation and sequencing were carried out by different laboratories using diverse techniques. Leukapheresis yielded between about 0.85 and 10 billion PBMCs per donor. For each donor, three plates each were used for CD4 naive and CD4 memory, two plates were used for CD8 naive, and one plate was used for CD8 memory. Blood TCR repertoires of roughly five healthy adults were deeply sequenced to estimate repertoire size and the extent of clonotype sharing between individuals.

Healthy HIV-negative adults with no recently reported acute infections or vaccinations were included as donors. Only Caucasian adults living in Nashville, Tennessee, USA were represented among the donors. CD4+ T cells were enriched by magnetic negative selection; naive cells were then positively selected on CD45RA, and the negative fraction formed the memory subset. Blood was obtained by leukapheresis, after which PBMCs were separated by Ficoll-Histopaque density gradient centrifugation and cryopreserved in liquid nitrogen vapor phase. Purity and quantity of every magnetically sorted T cell population were checked by analytical flow cytometry. Genomic DNA was isolated from each sorted fraction and quantified by UV absorbance on a Nanodrop 2000c. TCR CDR3 regions were amplified from genomic DNA by multiplex PCR using the deep immunoSEQ assay. Extracted genomic DNA from each cell subset was spread evenly across all wells of several immunoSEQ 96-well plates, with each plate serving as a replicate. For sorted subsets, about 0.2 ug genomic DNA, equal to tens of thousands of T cell genomes, was loaded into each replicate PCR. Purified libraries were measured with a Qubit 3.0 fluorometer, size-checked on a Bioanalyzer 2100, and measured again with the KAPA Library Quantification kit. Every immunoSEQ 96-well plate was sequenced on a separate single-read 150-cycle Illumina NextSeq 550 flow cell. From the authors' description of their analysis: Because only junctional sequences without quality scores were contained in the immunoSEQ output, filtering matching that applied to full-length reads could not be performed. Sequences were annotated with PyIR, a Python wrapper for IgBLAST v1.9, and V/J genes and CDR3 were assigned using IMGT germline references. Reads with weak V/J assignments (E-value above 1e-6), missing CDR3, stop codons, out-of-frame junctions, or ambiguous translated residues were removed. V3J clonotypes were defined by identical inferred V gene, J gene, and CDR3 amino acid sequence. To compute the percentage overlap between repertoires, the number of shared unique clonotypes was divided by the size of the smaller repertoire. Three approaches were used to assess repertoire richness: RTK rarefaction, the Chao1 estimator, and Recon v2.1 estimates of unobserved clonotypes. Generation probabilities for all TCRbeta clonotypes obtained by the gDNA method from a handful of donors were computed using OLGA. TCRdb obtained this table from immuneACCESS and retained in-frame rearrangements with V and J assigned. These tables miss some clones; where compared with another copy, unresolved V genes account for less than half of the shortfall, and the remainder is unexplained. The V and J calls and clone size were taken over from that table, and D and trimming were inferred from the DNA. Recorded for this sample are under 750,000 clones; just under 75% of them occurred a single time. Of the sample, around 1.8% is held by the ten largest clones.

A remark on this clone: Its antigen is not yet known. Base-call qualities are not available, and no considerably larger clone is one nucleotide away.

V and J are truncated by 2 bases and 5 bases respectively, leaving an intervening sequence of 8 bases. Inclusive of the bounding cysteine and phenylalanine, the CDR3 is 13 residues long. The DNA shown is the 39-base CDR3, in frame from base 1. CDR1 and CDR2, looked up from the germline V gene, are SGHRS and YFSETQ. Study-level results and caveats: Because the study included only a small number of donors, the genetic and exposure-history diversity represented was limited. Pairwise subsampling led to the expectation that sequencing depth would affect the degree of clonotype sharing among donors. Higher generation probabilities were observed for clonotypes shared by all four sorted-subset donors than for non-shared clonotypes. Larger estimated clonotype richness was generally found for naive subsets than for memory subsets. Sampling was restricted to blood, and TCR repertoires in tissue are likely to differ from TCR repertoires in blood. Even with the large sequencing depth, rarefaction of the sorted-subset datasets indicated that sequencing was incomplete. Across a few donors, 5% to 6% of naive CD4, roughly 3.5% of naive CD8, about 2% of memory CD4, and 0.4% to 0.45% of memory CD8 clonotypes were shared.

The source is a woman aged 30 to 39 in good health. The sample taken for sequencing was memory CD4+ T cells sorted from blood. Explained via the paper, the cell subset or site label denotes: CD45RA-negative fraction. The chain couples TRBV5-1 to TRBJ1-5, with an unclear D gene assignment. The DNA sequence reads TGCGCCAGCAGCTTTTGGGGAGATCAGCCCCAGCATTTT. It codes for CASSFWGDQPQHF.